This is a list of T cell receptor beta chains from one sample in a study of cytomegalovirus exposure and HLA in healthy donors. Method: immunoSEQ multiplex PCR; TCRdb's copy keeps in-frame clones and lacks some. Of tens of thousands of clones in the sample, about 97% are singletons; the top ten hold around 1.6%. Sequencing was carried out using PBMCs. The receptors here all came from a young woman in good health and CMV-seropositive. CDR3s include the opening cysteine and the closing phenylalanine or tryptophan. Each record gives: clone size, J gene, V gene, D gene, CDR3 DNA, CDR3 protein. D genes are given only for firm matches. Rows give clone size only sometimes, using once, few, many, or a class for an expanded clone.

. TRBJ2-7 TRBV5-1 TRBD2 TGCGCCAGCAGCTTAAGTCGAGCGGGAGATCGTGGCGAGCAGTACTTC CASSLSRAGDRGEQYF
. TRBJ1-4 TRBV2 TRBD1 TGTGCCACCAGACAGGGGGCATTAAATGAAAAACTGTTTTTT CATRQGALNEKLFF
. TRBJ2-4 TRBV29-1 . TGCAGCGTTGGAACGAGGAACATTCAGTACTTC CSVGTRNIQYF
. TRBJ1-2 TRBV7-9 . TGTGCCAGCAGCTTAGTTTTGTCGGCAGGGCAGAATGGCTACACCTTC CASSLVLSAGQNGYTF
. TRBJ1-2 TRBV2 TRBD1 TGTGCCAGCAGGGGACAGGGGAATCAGGGCTACACCTTC CASRGQGNQGYTF
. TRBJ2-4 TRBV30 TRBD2 TGTGCCTGGAGTGTACGGGGTAGCGGGAGGGCCCCTGACATTCAGTACTTC CAWSVRGSGRAPDIQYF
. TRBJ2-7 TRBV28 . TGTGCCAGCACTGGAACGGGACACGTCTACGAGCAGTACTTC CASTGTGHVYEQYF
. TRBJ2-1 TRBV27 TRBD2 TGTGCCAGCAGTTTCCCCGGGACTAGGAGAATCAATGAGCAGTTCTTC CASSFPGTRRINEQFF
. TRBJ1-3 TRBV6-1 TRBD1 TGTGCCAGCAGTCATCGGACAGGGTTTGGAAACACCATATATTTT CASSHRTGFGNTIYF
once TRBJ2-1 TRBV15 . TGTGCCACCAGCATCCTCCTTGGGGGCTGGAATGAGCAGTTCTTC CATSILLGGWNEQFF
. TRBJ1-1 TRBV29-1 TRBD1 TGCAGCGGCAGGACAGGGCTTGAAGCTTTCTTT CSGRTGLEAFF
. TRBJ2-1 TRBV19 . TGTGCCAGTGATTTGGGGGGACCCCGTGTACATGAGCAGTTCTTC CASDLGGPRVHEQFF
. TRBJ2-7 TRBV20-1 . TGCAGTGCTAGAGACAACTACGAGCAGTACTTC CSARDNYEQYF
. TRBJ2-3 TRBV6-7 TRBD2 TGTGCCAGCAGTTACCCGCGAGGGGAGCCGGGACTAGCAACAGATACGCAGTATTTT CASSYPRGEPGLATDTQYF
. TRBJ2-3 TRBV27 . TGTGCCAGCAGTTTAATGGGCAGGTCGAACACAGATACGCAGTATTTT CASSLMGRSNTDTQYF
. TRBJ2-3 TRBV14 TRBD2 TGTGCCAGCAGCCTCGATTTTAGCGGGAGCACAGATACGCAGTATTTT CASSLDFSGSTDTQYF
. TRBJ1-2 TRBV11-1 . TGTGCCAGCAGCTTGGGGGCTCTGAATGGCTACACCTTC CASSLGALNGYTF
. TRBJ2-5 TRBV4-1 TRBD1 TGCGCCAGCAGCCACCTGAAGGGACAGGGGGCGAAGAAGACCCAGTACTTC CASSHLKGQGAKKTQYF
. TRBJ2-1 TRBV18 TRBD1 TGTGCCAGCTCACCACCGGTATCAGGGGGCTCCTACAATGAGCAGTTCTTC CASSPPVSGGSYNEQFF
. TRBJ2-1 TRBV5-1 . TGCGCCAGCAGCCTGAAGGTGGTCCTAGGTGACTTAAACGGGAATGAGCAGTTCTTC CASSLKVVLGDLNGNEQFF
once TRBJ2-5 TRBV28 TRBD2 TGTGCCAGCAGTTTCTTCCTAGCGGGAGGTGGAGAGACCCAGTACTTC CASSFFLAGGGETQYF
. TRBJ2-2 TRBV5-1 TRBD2 TGCGCCAGCAGCTTAGTTATAGCGGGAGGCACCGGGGAGCTGTTTTTT CASSLVIAGGTGELFF
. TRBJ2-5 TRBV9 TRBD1 TGTGCCAGCAGCGTAGCAGGGGGCTGGGGAGAGACCCAGTACTTC CASSVAGGWGETQYF
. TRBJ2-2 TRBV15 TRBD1 TGTGCCACCAGCAGAACCCGACAGGGGTGGGACACCGGGGAGCTGTTTTTT CATSRTRQGWDTGELFF
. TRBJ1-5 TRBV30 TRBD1 TGTGCCTGGAGTGTACAGGGGAATCAGCCCCAGCATTTT CAWSVQGNQPQHF
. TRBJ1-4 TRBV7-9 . TGTGCCAGCAGCTTAACCGGTAATGAAAAACTGTTTTTT CASSLTGNEKLFF
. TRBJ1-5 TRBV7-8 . TGTGCCAGCAGCTTAGGGGAGATTAATAGCAATCAGCCCCAGCATTTT CASSLGEINSNQPQHF
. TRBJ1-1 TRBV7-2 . TGTGCCAGCAGCTTGCCTACGAACACTGAAGCTTTCTTT CASSLPTNTEAFF
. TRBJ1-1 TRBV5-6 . TGTGCCAGCAGCGGGGAGACGGAGCTGGCTTTCTTT CASSGETELAFF
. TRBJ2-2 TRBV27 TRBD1 TGTGCCAGCAAGGGACAGGGGAACACCGGGGAGCTGTTTTTT CASKGQGNTGELFF
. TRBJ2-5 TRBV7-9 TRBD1 TGTGCCAGCAGCTTAGTCGGGACAGGGGAAGGAGAGACCCAGTACTTC CASSLVGTGEGETQYF
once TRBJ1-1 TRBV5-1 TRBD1 TGCGCCAGCAGCTCGGACAGGGGGCTAACTGAAGCTTTCTTT CASSSDRGLTEAFF
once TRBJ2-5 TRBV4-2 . TGTGCCAGCAGCCAAACTGGGGGCCTCCTCCTAAAAGAGACCCAGTACTTC CASSQTGGLLLKETQYF
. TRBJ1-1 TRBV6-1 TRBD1 TGTGCCAGCAGAGGAGGGGGCAACACTGAAGCTTTCTTT CASRGGGNTEAFF
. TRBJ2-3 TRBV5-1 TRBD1 TGCGCCAGCAGCTATTCACAGGGGGCAGATACGCAGTATTTT CASSYSQGADTQYF
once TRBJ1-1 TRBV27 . TGTGCCAGCAGGCGGACACCTAACACTGAAGCTTTCTTT CASRRTPNTEAFF
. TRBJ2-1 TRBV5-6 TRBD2 TGTGCCAGCAGCTTGGGTCGGGAGGCCTTCCCTGAGCAGTTCTTC CASSLGREAFPEQFF
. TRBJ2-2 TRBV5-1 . TGCGCCAGCAGCTTGTCGAGCCGCACCGGGGAGCTGTTTTTT CASSLSSRTGELFF
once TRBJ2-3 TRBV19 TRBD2 TGTGCCAGTAGTATCGGGGGGGCAACAGATACGCAGTATTTT CASSIGGATDTQYF
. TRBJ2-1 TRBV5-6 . TGTGCCAGCAGCTTGGAGGCTAGCAGCCACAATGAGCAGTTCTTC CASSLEASSHNEQFF
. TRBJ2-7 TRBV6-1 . TGTGCCAGCAGTGAGGTGGCCTGGCAGGCCTACGAGCAGTACTTC CASSEVAWQAYEQYF
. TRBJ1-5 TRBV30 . TGTGCCTGGTCCCACAACATCGGCGGTAGCAATCAGCCCCAGCATTTT CAWSHNIGGSNQPQHF
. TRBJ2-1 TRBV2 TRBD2 TGTGCCAGCAGTGAACTCAGCGGGAGGGTTGATGAGCAGTTCTTC CASSELSGRVDEQFF
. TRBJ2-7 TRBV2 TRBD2 TGTGCCAGCAGGTCTGGACTAGCGGGATCTGGCGAGCAGTACTTC CASRSGLAGSGEQYF
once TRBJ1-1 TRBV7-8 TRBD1 TGTGCCAGCAGCCACGTGGGACAGGGTAAAAGGAGGAACACTGAAGCTTTCTTT CASSHVGQGKRRNTEAFF
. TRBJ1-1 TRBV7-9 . TGTGCCAGCAGCTTAGGGGGAGGGCGGAGTGAAGCTTTCTTT CASSLGGGRSEAFF
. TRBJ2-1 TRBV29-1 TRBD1 TGCAGCGTTGAATATTCCGGACAGGGTGACTACAATGAGCAGTTCTTC CSVEYSGQGDYNEQFF
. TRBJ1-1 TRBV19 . TGTGCCAGTAGTACCCAGGGGCGGAGGACTGAAGCTTTCTTT CASSTQGRRTEAFF
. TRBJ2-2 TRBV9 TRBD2 TGTGCCAGCAGCGTTAGCGGGAGCCCCGGAACCGGGGAGCTGTTTTTT CASSVSGSPGTGELFF
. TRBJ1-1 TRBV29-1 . TGCAGCGTTGGGGAGATGAACACTGAAGCTTTCTTT CSVGEMNTEAFF